This paragraph covers one T cell receptor beta chain sequence. Profiling relied on immunoSEQ multiplex PCR, and the TCRdb table lists in-frame clones only, not all of them. The table records more than 85,000 clones, more than 80% of them present only once. The data belong to a study of T cell changes during pregnancy in multiple sclerosis. Germline values: CDR1 SGHVS, CDR2 FNYEAQ. Trimming cost V 1 base and J 8 bases, with 20 bases left between them. The CDR3 sequence is 16 residues long. This sample comprised peripheral blood, obtained in the second trimester of pregnancy. The clonotype was recovered from a female donor with multiple sclerosis, enrolled in a pregnancy study. This chain links TRBV7-6 with TRBJ1-2; tentative D call: TRBD1 (6 bases). The CDR3 nucleotides are TGTGCCAGCAGCTTAGGTCCAGGGGCCCTAGCAGGGGGCTACACCTTC. It encodes CASSLGPGALAGGYTF.